One sample yielded the 15 T cell receptor beta chains listed below, sequenced in a study of cytomegalovirus exposure and HLA in healthy donors. The PCR was carried out with 60 Vbeta primers and 13 Jbeta primers. Data came from immunoSEQ multiplex PCR; TCRdb stores just in-frame clones and leaves some out. The top ten hold 12% of the sample, which has fewer than 85,000 clones, roughly 82% seen once. The sample was PBMCs. All receptors derive from a male donor in good health and CMV-seropositive.

V is TRBV25-1 and J is TRBJ2-7; D is possibly TRBD2 (5 bases). Germline assignment: CDR1 MGHDK and CDR2 SYGVNS. The CDR3 loop spans 15 amino acids. The V gene lost 3 bases and the J gene lost 5 bases, with 17 bases spanning the gap. The CDR3 coding sequence is TGTGCCAGCAGTGATTTGGAGAACGGGGTCCACGAGCAGTACTTC. It yields the protein CASSDLENGVHEQYF.

J is TRBJ2-1 and V is TRBV7-2, with D maybe TRBD2 (5 bases). The V and J ends lost 10 bases and 0 bases respectively, with 10 bases between them. This CDR3 is built from 13 residues. The germline V gene has CDR1 SGHTA and CDR2 FQGNSA. CDR3 sequence reads: CAIRESSYNEQFF. The CDR3 coding sequence is TGTGCCATACGGGAAAGCTCCTACAATGAGCAGTTCTTC.

This clone was observed a handful of times. The chain carries TRBV28 and TRBJ2-7, with 7 bases that match TRBD1. The CDR3 has 14 amino acids. Germline V gene data show CDR1 as MDHEN and CDR2 as SYDVKM. Losses at the gene ends were 5 bases for V and 1 base for J; bases not matched to a gene: 5. This CDR3 is CASSTTGESYEQYF. The CDR3 region has the DNA TGTGCCAGCAGTACAACAGGGGAGTCCTACGAGCAGTACTTC. The complete variable domain, with remaining parts taken from reference TRBV28 and TRBJ2-7, reads DVKVTQSSRYLVKRTGEKVFLECVQDMDHENMFWYRQDPGLGLRLIYFSYDVKMKEKGDIPEGYSVSREKKERFSLILESASTNQTSMYLCASSTTGESYEQYFGPGTRLTVT.

This clone appeared once. In DNA, the CDR3 is TGTGCCAGCAGTGAACTCGGTTTCTATGGCTACACCTTC. Protein product: CASSELGFYGYTF. The chain couples TRBV2 to TRBJ1-2; no clear D gene. V shed 2 bases and J shed 4 bases, with 8 bases lying between them. There are 13 residues in the CDR3. Germline CDR1 is SNHLY and CDR2 is FYNNEI.

J is TRBJ1-1 and V is TRBV7-3; weak D call: TRBD1 (5 bases). V shed 1 base and J shed 5 bases, with 17 bases lying between them. The CDR3 has 16 residues. Per the germline V gene, CDR1 is SGHTA and CDR2 is FQGTGA. CDR3 DNA sequence: TGTGCCAGCAGCTTAAGCGGTGGCGGGGCGCGAACTGAAGCTTTCTTT. Translated: CASSLSGGGARTEAFF.

This clone has just one count. The chain couples TRBV11-3 to TRBJ1-5; TRBD1 agrees at 7 bases. CDR3 size: 15 residues. V shed 7 bases, J shed 4 bases, and the junction held 10 bases outside the gene matches. Germline CDR1 SGHNT, CDR2 YENEEA. This chain's CDR3 is CASTEGAGPNQPQHF. Here the CDR3 DNA reads TGTGCCAGCACCGAGGGGGCAGGACCTAATCAGCCCCAGCATTTT.

The chain joins TRBV7-2 to TRBJ2-2; 14 positions match TRBD2. With 5 bases clipped from V and 6 bases from J, the junction kept 8 bases outside the gene matches. Germline V lookup: CDR1 SGHTA, CDR2 FQGNSA. The CDR3 is 17 residues long. The CDR3 protein is CASSRGGTSGSAGELFF. For the CDR3, the DNA is TGTGCCAGCAGCCGAGGTGGGACTAGCGGGAGTGCCGGGGAGCTGTTTTTT.

This chain links TRBV7-9 with TRBJ1-4; 8 positions match TRBD1. Looked up from germline, CDR1 is SEHNR and CDR2 is FQNEAQ (reference sequence). This CDR3 has 15 amino acids. The J segment lost 6 bases and the V segment lost 2 bases, leaving 5 bases of the junction unmatched. CDR3 loop: CASSLRTGTYEKLFF. CDR3 nucleotides: TGTGCCAGCAGCTTACGGACAGGGACGTATGAAAAACTGTTTTTT.

The rearrangement uses TRBV7-9 and TRBJ2-2; TRBD1 might be the D (6 bases). The CDR3 loop spans 14 amino acids. Trimming left V 6 bases short and J 8 bases short, with 16 bases between. The germline CDR1 and CDR2 sequences are SEHNR and FQNEAQ (reference sequence). The CDR3 sequence is CASRQLTGKGELFF. In nucleotides, the CDR3 is TGTGCCAGCAGACAATTAACAGGGAAGGGGGAGCTGTTTTTT.

This chain connects TRBV7-2 to TRBJ1-6; no definite D call. Germline V CDR1 and CDR2: SGHTA, FQGNSA. The CDR3 is 13 residues long. Trimming stripped 5 bases from V and 9 bases from J, with 11 bases between. DNA for the CDR3: TGTGCCAGCAGCCGACGACTCGGTTCACCCCTCCACTTT. It specifies CASSRRLGSPLHF.

The V call is TRBV5-6, the J call TRBJ2-7; 11 positions agree with TRBD1. Germline V gives CDR1 SGHDT, CDR2 YYEEEE. The V segment lost 5 bases and the J segment 3 bases; nucleotides outside the gene matches: 7. CDR3 length: 15 amino acids. The CDR3 sequence is CASSSPGQGDYEQYF. CDR3 sequence (DNA): TGTGCCAGCAGTTCACCGGGACAGGGGGACTACGAGCAGTACTTC. Complete variable domain (other parts from reference TRBV5-6 and TRBJ2-7): DAGVTQSPTHLIKTRGQQVTLRCSPKSGHDTVSWYQQALGQGPQFIFQYYEEEERQRGNFPDRFSGHQFPNYSSELNVNALLLGDSALYLCASSSPGQGDYEQYFGPGTRLTVT.

CDR3 coding DNA: TGCGCCAGCAGCTTGGGGGGGCAGGGGGCCGGCAATGAGCAGTTCTTC. Translating gives CASSLGGQGAGNEQFF. The rearrangement links TRBV5-1 to TRBJ2-1, with 8 bases identical to TRBD1. This CDR3 has 16 residues. Germline CDR1 reads SGHRS; CDR2 reads YFSETQ. The V segment lost 0 bases and the J segment 6 bases; nucleotides outside the gene matches: 8.

V usage is TRBV6-5 and J usage is TRBJ1-1, with D possibly TRBD1 on 5 matching bases. V lost 6 bases, J lost 5 bases, and 13 bases lay in between. Per the germline V gene, CDR1 is MNHEY and CDR2 is SVGAGI. This CDR3 spans 13 amino acids. The CDR3 DNA sequence: TGTGCCAGCAGCTCCCAGGGAAGTACTGAAGCTTTCTTT. Its protein is CASSSQGSTEAFF.

The chain recombines TRBV30 with TRBJ2-1, with 12 bases matching TRBD2. The germline CDR1 and CDR2 sequences are GTSNPN and SVGIG (reference sequence). Trimming took 1 base from V and 0 from J; bases not matched to a gene: 10. The CDR3 is 19 residues long. CDR3 nucleotides: TGTGCCTGGAGTGGGAGGACTAGCGGGATCAAAAGCTCCTACAATGAGCAGTTCTTC. Its protein product is CAWSGRTSGIKSSYNEQFF.

V usage is TRBV5-1 and J usage is TRBJ1-1; D call uncertain. The CDR3 sequence is 14 residues long. CDR1 and CDR2 (germline): SGHRS, YFSETQ. Between the trimmed V and J ends, which lost 4 bases and 0 bases, there was a span of 10 bases. CDR3 in DNA: TGCGCCAGCAGCGACGGACTCATGAACACTGAAGCTTTCTTT. It yields the protein CASSDGLMNTEAFF.